This T cell receptor (beta chain) is drawn from a study of T cell responses to AZD1222 COVID-19 vaccine. General study points: Regions 160-218 and 743-854 held dominance among vaccine-associated CD4 TCRs, which spanned spike.

Worth noting for this clone: The antigen is undetermined.

The V gene lost 4 bases and the J gene lost 0 bases, with 11 bases spanning the gap. Germline V gives CDR1 SGHDT, CDR2 YYEEEE. CDR3 length: 16 amino acids. Method: immunoSEQ multiplex PCR; TCRdb's copy keeps in-frame clones and lacks some. The sample lists 100,000 to 150,000 clones; less than 90% were seen once. The TCR comes from an adult in good health. The sample was peripheral blood, taken on day 0 of AZD1222 vaccination. V and J are TRBV5-6 and TRBJ1-6; D is possibly TRBD1 (5 bases). DNA for the CDR3: TGTGCCAGCAGCCCTTCCGGGGCCTCCTATAATTCACCCCTCCACTTT. This translates into CASSPSGASYNSPLHF.